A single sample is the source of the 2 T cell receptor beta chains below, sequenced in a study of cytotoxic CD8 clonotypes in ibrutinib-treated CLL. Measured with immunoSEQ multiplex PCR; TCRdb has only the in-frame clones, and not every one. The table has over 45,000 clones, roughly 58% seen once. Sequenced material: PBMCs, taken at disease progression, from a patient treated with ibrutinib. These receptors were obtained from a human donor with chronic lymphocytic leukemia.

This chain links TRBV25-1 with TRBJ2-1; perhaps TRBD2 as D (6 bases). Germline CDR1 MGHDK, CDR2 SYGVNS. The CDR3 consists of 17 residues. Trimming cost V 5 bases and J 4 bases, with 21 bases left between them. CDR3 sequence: CASSPPRAAGTYNEQFF. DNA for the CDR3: TGTGCCAGCAGTCCCCCCCGGGCGGCGGGAACGTACAATGAGCAGTTCTTC.

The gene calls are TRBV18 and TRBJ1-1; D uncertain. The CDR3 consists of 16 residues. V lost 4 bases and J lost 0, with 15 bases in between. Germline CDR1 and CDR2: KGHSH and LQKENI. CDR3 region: CASSLPGLGVNTEAFF. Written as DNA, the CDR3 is TGTGCCAGCTCACTCCCGGGCCTGGGAGTGAACACTGAAGCTTTCTTT.